This T cell receptor beta chain was retrieved from a study of cytomegalovirus exposure and HLA in healthy donors. Study-wide results and limits: HLA alleles showed associations with approximately 15,000 TCR beta sequences in a later analysis, at a 0.05 false discovery rate. With later analysis, a missense DCLRE1C variant became linked to TCR beta V- and J-gene trimming. Reportedly, diagnosis of cytomegalovirus status by the classifier showed high specificity and sensitivity. The study listed 150 to 200 cytomegalovirus-associated TCR beta chains.

The CDR3 runs to 15 residues. The V end lost 2 bases, the J end lost 0 bases, and 11 bases lay between the germline ends. Germline CDR1 ENHRY, CDR2 SYGVKD. The study ran its PCR with 60 Vbeta and 13 Jbeta primers. Data came from immunoSEQ multiplex PCR; TCRdb stores just in-frame clones and leaves some out. The data show about 160,000 clones, 77% seen once. This clone was counted between two and nine times. What it recognizes is unknown. The V and J genes are TRBV10-3 and TRBJ2-7; no clear D. The source of this sequence is a woman between 35 and 50 years old in good health and CMV-seropositive. The specimen was PBMCs. The CDR3 spells CAISEPGEPSYEQYF. In DNA, the CDR3 is TGTGCCATCAGTGAGCCAGGCGAACCCTCCTACGAGCAGTACTTC.